The rows below give T cell receptor beta chains drawn from one sample of a study of early T cells in non-severe SARS-CoV-2 infection. TCRdb analysed the 5' RACE reads with MiXCR anew, one entry per CDR3 protein. The data contain approximately 70,000 distinct CDR3 sequences, about 13% of them seen just once; the ten biggest clones take up approximately 4.7%. Material: whole blood. Receptors originate from an adult who was a healthcare worker with PCR-confirmed SARS-CoV-2 infection or an uninfected control (not recorded which). Both conserved end residues are part of each CDR3. The order of the fields is J gene, V gene, clone size, D gene, CDR3 length, CDR3 DNA, CDR3 protein. A D gene is named only where the DNA matches it firmly. The size entry is marked missing in some rows and otherwise reads once, few, many or a size class.

>TRBJ2-1|TRBV11-3|many|NA|12
TGTGCCAGCACCCGGAGCGACAATGAGCAGTTCTTC
CASTRSDNEQFF
>TRBJ2-1|TRBV11-2|NA|TRBD2|16
TGTGCCAGCAGCCGGCCACTAGCGGGAGTACGGAATGAGCAGTTCTTC
CASSRPLAGVRNEQFF
>TRBJ2-1|TRBV18|NA|NA|14
TGTGCCAGCTCACCAACTAGGTCCTACAATGAGCAGTTCTTC
CASSPTRSYNEQFF
>TRBJ1-5|TRBV5-5|few|NA|13
TGTGCCAGCAGCTCCGCCGTAAATCAGCCCCAGCATTTT
CASSSAVNQPQHF
>TRBJ2-5|TRBV7-9|NA|NA|12
TGTGCCAGCAGCTTAATGGGGGAGACCCAGTACTTC
CASSLMGETQYF
>TRBJ2-6|TRBV2|many|NA|18
TGTGCCAGCAGTTACACACTGGACATAGGCTCTGGGGCCAACGTCCTGACTTTC
CASSYTLDIGSGANVLTF
>TRBJ1-2|TRBV7-6|few|NA|13
TGTGCCAGCAGCTCGGGGGGCGCGGATGGCTACACCTTC
CASSSGGADGYTF
>TRBJ2-3|TRBV7-8|many|NA|17
TGTGCCAGCAGCCTGGGTGTCCCCGAAAAAGTCACAGATACGCAGTATTTT
CASSLGVPEKVTDTQYF
>TRBJ2-6|TRBV2|few|NA|12
TGTGCCAGCCGAGACGGAGGTATTGTCCTGACTTTC
CASRDGGIVLTF
>TRBJ1-1|TRBV29-1|NA|NA|13
TGCAGCGTTGGTCCGGGATTGAACACTGAAGCTTTCTTT
CSVGPGLNTEAFF
>TRBJ2-5|TRBV14|few|NA|13
TGTGCCAGCAGCCCTAGGCTCGACGAGACCCAGTACTTC
CASSPRLDETQYF
>TRBJ2-3|TRBV7-3|few|NA|15
TGTGCCAGCACCCAGGGGGGGGACGGATCAGATACGCAGTATTTT
CASTQGGDGSDTQYF
>TRBJ2-7|TRBV9|NA|TRBD2|14
TGTGCCAGCAGCGTAAGCTTACTAGCGGGCGAGCAGTACTTC
CASSVSLLAGEQYF
>TRBJ2-1|TRBV9|many|TRBD2|18
TGTGCCAGCAGCGTAGTTGGAAGCGGGGTAAATCGATTCAATGAGCAGTTCTTC
CASSVVGSGVNRFNEQFF
>TRBJ2-2|TRBV4-2|many|TRBD1|15
TGTGCCAGCAGCCACCAGACAGGGTTCACCGGGGAGCTGTTTTTT
CASSHQTGFTGELFF
>TRBJ2-4|TRBV29-1|NA|NA|13
TGCAGCGATGGGCCATTAGCCAAAAACATTCAGTACTTC
CSDGPLAKNIQYF